The 26 T cell receptor beta chains in this list originate from one sample, sequenced in a study of neoadjuvant nivolumab and ipilimumab in lung cancer. The table came from immunoSEQ multiplex PCR; TCRdb's copy has only in-frame clones and leaves some out. The sample shows approximately 29,000 clones, over 80% of them seen only once. This specimen consisted of tumor tissue, obtained after neoadjuvant nivolumab, alone or with ipilimumab, at or shortly before surgery. The receptors stem from an adult with non-small cell lung cancer.

The V and J genes are TRBV5-6 and TRBJ2-7; 7 nucleotides match TRBD1. CDR3 length equals 14 residues. CDR1 is SGHDT, CDR2 YYEEEE, per germline. After removal of 4 bases from V and 3 bases from J, the junction contained 7 bases not matched to a gene. CDR3 amino acids: CASSPGQEIYEQYF. The CDR3 region has the DNA TGTGCCAGCAGCCCTGGACAGGAGATCTACGAGCAGTACTTC.

This chain connects TRBV9 to TRBJ2-3; no clear D. The CDR3 consists of 14 residues. Trimming left V 1 base short and J 2 bases short, with 8 bases between. Germline loops: CDR1 SGDLS, CDR2 YYNGEE. The CDR3 sequence is CASSVYGVTDTQYF. In nucleotides, the CDR3 is TGTGCCAGCAGCGTATATGGGGTCACAGATACGCAGTATTTT.

The chain employs TRBV9 and TRBJ2-1, with D tentatively TRBD2 (6 bases). Germline values: CDR1 SGDLS, CDR2 YYNGEE. The CDR3 sequence is 15 residues long. Trimming took off 0 bases at V and 5 bases at J, with 12 bases between the two ends. The CDR3 nucleotides read TGTGCCAGCAGCGTAGCTTCTAGCGCAAACAATGAGCAGTTCTTC. It yields the protein CASSVASSANNEQFF.

For this clone: The junction does not match germline at one end; this may be a read error. The genes are TRBV11-2 and TRBJ1-4; D remains ambiguous. The V gene's germline CDR1 is SGHAT and CDR2 FQNNGV. The CDR3 length is 13 residues. This CDR3 is CASSLDRIQDPTF. CDR3 coding DNA: TGTGCCAGCAGCTTAGATCGCATCCAGGACCCCACTTTT.

The chain links TRBV27 to TRBJ2-7; 8 bases align to TRBD1. J lost 3 bases, V lost 10 bases, and 14 bases had no gene match. The germline gives CDR1 MNHEY, CDR2 SMNVEV (reference sequence). This CDR3 comprises 15 residues. For the CDR3, the DNA is TGTGCCACCTGGCCAGGGGGCGAGGGGAACTACGAGCAGTACTTC. Translation: CATWPGGEGNYEQYF.

V and J are TRBV7-6 and TRBJ2-7; TRBD1 matches 12 bases. Trimming cost V 4 bases and J 6 bases; bases outside gene matches: 4. This CDR3 comprises 14 residues. Germline-derived CDR1 and CDR2 are SGHVS and FNYEAQ. The CDR3 loop is CASSSGTGGREQYF. CDR3 DNA: TGTGCCAGCAGCTCCGGGACAGGGGGCCGCGAGCAGTACTTC.

This chain links TRBV5-6 with TRBJ1-3, with D hard to call. The V end lost 0 bases, the J end lost 0 bases, and 10 bases lay between the germline ends. CDR1 is SGHDT, CDR2 YYEEEE, per germline. The CDR3 contains 16 residues. The CDR3 DNA follows: TGTGCCAGCAGCTTGGCAGGCAGACTCTCTGGAAACACCATATATTTT. Its protein is CASSLAGRLSGNTIYF.

The table lists this clone with a count of one. The chain uses TRBV5-1 and TRBJ1-4, with a possible D match to TRBD1 (5 bases). V lost 0 bases to trimming and J lost 8 bases, with 14 bases between them. The CDR3 is made up of 15 amino acids. The germline CDR1 and CDR2 sequences are SGHRS and YFSETQ. The CDR3: CASSLDGGVEEKLFF. Written as DNA, the CDR3 is TGCGCCAGCAGCTTGGACGGGGGGGTAGAGGAAAAACTGTTTTTT.

CDR3 in DNA: TGTGCCAGCAGCTTGGGAGCGCCTTTGAACACTGAAGCTTTCTTT. This sequence encodes CASSLGAPLNTEAFF. The rearrangement uses TRBV11-2 and TRBJ1-1, with unresolved D. This CDR3 comprises 15 residues. Per the germline V gene, CDR1 is SGHAT and CDR2 is FQNNGV. With 3 bases removed from V and 0 bases from J, the gap between germline ends came to 11 bases. Together with reference TRBV11-2 and TRBJ1-1, the CDR3 gives the full variable domain: EAGVAQSPRYKIIEKRQSVAFWCNPISGHATLYWYQQILGQGPKLLIQFQNNGVVDDSQLPKDRFSAERLKGVDSTLKIQPAKLEDSAVYLCASSLGAPLNTEAFFGQGTRLTVV.

The DNA of the CDR3 is TGTGCCAGCAGCGCAATCCGCGGGACTAGCGGTTACAATGAGCAGTTCTTC. Translated: CASSAIRGTSGYNEQFF. The chain links TRBV11-2 to TRBJ2-1; TRBD2 agrees at 11 bases. The J segment lost 4 bases and the V segment lost 5 bases, leaving 10 bases of the junction unmatched. CDR3 length: 17 amino acids. CDR1 SGHAT and CDR2 FQNNGV come from the germline V gene.

The CDR3 here is CASSSDLYGYTF. CDR3 sequence (DNA): TGTGCCAGCAGCTCAGATCTCTATGGCTACACCTTC. J is TRBJ1-2 and V is TRBV5-4; D unclear. Germline CDR1 is SGHNT and CDR2 is YYREEE (reference sequence). This CDR3 is built from 12 residues. V lost 3 bases and J 4 bases, leaving 7 bases between the germline ends.

This clone has a single count. The genes are TRBV19 and TRBJ2-7; 9 bases agree with TRBD1. The ends lost 6 bases at V and 0 bases at J; junction bases unmatched: 0. Germline CDR1 LNHDA, CDR2 SQIVND (reference sequence). The CDR3 contains 13 residues. In nucleotides, the CDR3 is TGTGCCAGTAGGGGACAGGGCTCCTACGAGCAGTACTTC. Translation gives CASRGQGSYEQYF.

The CDR3 is CASSPRGNTEAFF. CDR3 nucleotide sequence: TGTGCCAGCAGCCCTCGGGGGAACACTGAAGCTTTCTTT. V and J are TRBV7-9 and TRBJ1-1, with no clear D. This CDR3 region has 13 residues. The germline CDR1 and CDR2 sequences are SEHNR and FQNEAQ (reference sequence). V lost 5 bases to trimming and J lost 1 base, with 8 bases between them.

The chain links TRBV28 to TRBJ2-1, with TRBD2 matching 13 bases. CDR1 MDHEN and CDR2 SYDVKM come from the germline V gene. Trimming removed 7 bases from V and 7 bases from J; junction bases left unmatched: 16. CDR3 length equals 18 residues. The CDR3: CASTPSGLAGVFWNEQFF. DNA of the CDR3: TGTGCCAGCACCCCCTCCGGACTAGCGGGAGTTTTCTGGAATGAGCAGTTCTTC.

This chain connects TRBV5-1 to TRBJ2-2, with no clear D. V was trimmed by 0 bases and J by 1 base, leaving 7 bases between them. CDR1 and CDR2 from the germline V gene are SGHRS and YFSETQ. The CDR3 totals 15 residues. CDR3 in amino acids: CASSLEGGNTGELFF. In nucleotides, the CDR3 is TGCGCCAGCAGCTTGGAGGGCGGGAACACCGGGGAGCTGTTTTTT. Together with reference TRBV5-1 and TRBJ2-2, the CDR3 gives the full variable domain: KAGVTQTPRYLIKTRGQQVTLSCSPISGHRSVSWYQQTPGQGLQFLFEYFSETQRNKGNFPGRFSGRQFSNSRSEMNVSTLELGDSALYLCASSLEGGNTGELFFGEGSRLTVL.

The V gene is TRBV6-6, the J gene TRBJ1-5; the D is unclear. V dropped 7 bases and J dropped 0 bases, with 13 bases sitting between them. The germline gives CDR1 MNHNY, CDR2 SVGAGI (reference sequence). This CDR3 is built from 15 residues. The DNA of the CDR3 is TGTGCCAGCAACCGACACCCATCTAGCAATCAGCCCCAGCATTTT. Protein sequence: CASNRHPSSNQPQHF.

V is TRBV7-2 and J is TRBJ2-3, with unresolved D. CDR3 length: 11 amino acids. The germline V gene has CDR1 SGHTA and CDR2 FQGNSA. V was shortened by 0 bases and J by 6 bases, with 1 base between the two germline ends. The CDR3 DNA reads TGTGCCAGCAGCTTAGCCGATACGCAGTATTTT. This encodes CASSLADTQYF. The full variable domain, with the rest looked up from reference TRBV7-2 and TRBJ2-3, is GAGVSQSPSNKVTEKGKDVELRCDPISGHTALYWYRQSLGQGLEFLIYFQGNSAPDKSGLPSDRFSAERTGGSVSTLTIQRTQQEDSAVYLCASSLADTQYFGPGTRLTVL.

This chain connects TRBV6-1 to TRBJ2-2, with a weak D call TRBD2 (5 bases). Per germline, CDR1 MNHNS and CDR2 SASEGT. The CDR3 length is 15 residues. V lost 8 bases and J 0 bases, leaving 13 bases between the germline ends. CDR3 amino acids: CASDGETTNTGELFF. The CDR3 coding sequence is TGTGCCAGCGACGGGGAGACAACGAACACCGGGGAGCTGTTTTTT.

J is TRBJ2-7 and V is TRBV10-3, with TRBD1 matching 10 bases. Germline CDR1 is ENHRY and CDR2 is SYGVKD. The CDR3 totals 15 residues. J gave up 3 bases and V 0 bases, and 2 bases lay outside the gene matches. CDR3 amino acids: CAISESGTGDYEQYF. For the CDR3, the DNA is TGTGCCATCAGTGAGTCCGGGACAGGGGACTACGAGCAGTACTTC.

The gene calls are TRBV9 and TRBJ1-1; D gene ambiguous. This CDR3 is 16 amino acids long. The germline CDR1 and CDR2 sequences are SGDLS and YYNGEE. Trimming removed 0 bases at V and 1 base at J, with 13 bases between. The CDR3 DNA is TGTGCCAGCAGCGTAGGAGGGCGGGCCCCGAACACTGAAGCTTTCTTT. Translating gives CASSVGGRAPNTEAFF.

V and J are TRBV11-2 and TRBJ2-1; TRBD1 might be the D (5 bases). There are 13 residues in the CDR3. V shed 5 bases and J shed 5 bases, with 10 bases lying between them. From germline, CDR1 is SGHAT and CDR2 FQNNGV. The CDR3 here is CASSVAGNNEQFF. CDR3 in DNA: TGTGCCAGCAGCGTGGCAGGGAACAATGAGCAGTTCTTC. Using reference TRBV11-2 and TRBJ2-1 for the parts outside the CDR3, the full variable domain is EAGVAQSPRYKIIEKRQSVAFWCNPISGHATLYWYQQILGQGPKLLIQFQNNGVVDDSQLPKDRFSAERLKGVDSTLKIQPAKLEDSAVYLCASSVAGNNEQFFGPGTRLTVL.

This clone was recorded once. The rearrangement joins TRBV7-2 to TRBJ1-5; 7 nucleotides match TRBD1. With V trimmed by 1 base and J by 1 base, 7 bases remained unmatched. CDR1 is SGHTA and CDR2 is FQGNSA in the germline V gene. The CDR3 totals 17 residues. Here the CDR3 DNA reads TGTGCCAGCAGCTTAGAGTATTCGGGACAGAGCAATCAGCCCCAGCATTTT. Its protein product is CASSLEYSGQSNQPQHF.

The V call is TRBV30, the J call TRBJ1-1; D is undetermined. CDR1 and CDR2 from the germline V gene are GTSNPN and SVGIG (reference sequence). Trimming took 1 base from V and 2 from J, leaving 5 bases between them. This CDR3 comprises 12 residues. This chain's CDR3 is CAWSDGNTEAFF. CDR3 nucleotides: TGTGCCTGGAGTGACGGTAACACTGAAGCTTTCTTT.

The rearrangement links TRBV6-1 to TRBJ1-1, with TRBD1 as a possible D gene (5 bases). With 5 bases removed from V and 0 bases from J, the gap between germline ends came to 7 bases. The CDR3 contains 13 residues. Per the germline V gene, CDR1 is MNHNS and CDR2 is SASEGT. This CDR3 reads CASSRQLNTEAFF. CDR3 DNA sequence: TGTGCCAGCAGTCGACAGTTGAACACTGAAGCTTTCTTT.

This chain links TRBV7-9 with TRBJ2-7; D tentatively reads TRBD1 or TRBD2 (5 bases each). V was cut by 4 bases and J by 6 bases, with 13 bases left in between. From germline, CDR1 is SEHNR and CDR2 FQNEAQ (reference sequence). This CDR3 spans 13 amino acids. CDR3 sequence (DNA): TGTGCCAGCAGCTCCCTAACCGGGACCGAGCAGTACTTC. This sequence encodes CASSSLTGTEQYF.

This clone was seen a few times. The DNA of the CDR3 is TGTGCCAGCAGCCAAGGGATATCCTACGAGCAGTACTTC. Translating it yields CASSQGISYEQYF. The V gene is TRBV4-2, the J gene TRBJ2-7; D gene ambiguous. The CDR3 contains 13 residues. V lost 1 base and J lost 1, with 5 bases in between. Germline CDR1 reads LGHNA; CDR2 reads YNFKEQ.